This is a list of T cell receptor beta chains from one sample in a study of patients and donors after allogeneic stem cell transplantation. MiXCR was run by TCRdb on the RT-PCR reads, yielding one entry per CDR3 protein. The sample contains about a million distinct CDR3 sequences, roughly 17% of which appear only once. Sequenced material: blood, either unsorted or a sorted T cell fraction (not recorded which). The receptors derive from a human donor who was either an allogeneic HSCT recipient or a stem cell or donor lymphocyte infusion donor (not recorded which). It is not recorded whose cells these are; they may come from a transplant donor. CDR3s include the opening cysteine and the closing phenylalanine or tryptophan. The order of the fields is J gene, clone size, D gene, V gene, CDR3 protein, CDR3 DNA. D genes are given only for firm matches. Size values are once, few and many counts, or a class for expanded clones, and some rows have none.

>TRBJ2-3|-|-|TRBV6-2/TRBV6-3
CASSYRGALADTQYF
TGTGCCAGCAGTTACAGGGGGGCCTTGGCAGATACGCAGTATTTT
>TRBJ1-1|few|TRBD1|TRBV2
CASSGTGGPVAEAFF
TGTGCCAGCAGCGGGACAGGGGGTCCGGTCGCTGAAGCTTTCTTT
>TRBJ1-2|-|-|TRBV9
CASSVVSGLDGYTF
TGTGCCAGCAGCGTAGTGTCCGGTCTAGATGGCTACACCTTC
>TRBJ1-5|few|TRBD1|TRBV4-3
CASSRGQGVSQPQHF
TGCGCCAGCAGCCGAGGACAGGGGGTAAGTCAGCCCCAGCATTTT
>TRBJ2-2|few|-|TRBV5-1
CASSFLRQSLTGELFF
TGCGCCAGCAGCTTTTTGAGACAGAGTTTAACCGGGGAGCTGTTTTTT
>TRBJ1-2|few|TRBD1|TRBV12-3/TRBV12-4
CASSYDRANYGYTF
TGTGCCAGCAGTTATGACAGGGCTAACTATGGCTACACCTTC
>TRBJ2-1|few|-|TRBV27
CASSLYAEYNEQFF
TGTGCCAGCAGTTTATACGCGGAGTACAATGAGCAGTTCTTC
>TRBJ2-7|-|-|TRBV2
CASRTDRYAYEQYF
TGTGCCAGCAGAACTGACCGTTACGCCTACGAGCAGTACTTC
>TRBJ2-7|-|-|TRBV24-1
CATSDFGRTKQYF
TGTGCCACCAGTGATTTCGGCAGGACCAAGCAGTACTTC
>TRBJ2-3|-|TRBD2|TRBV20-1
CSAAPGLAGGPSTDTQYF
TGCAGTGCAGCCCCGGGACTAGCGGGGGGGCCTAGCACAGATACGCAGTATTTT
>TRBJ2-1|few|-|TRBV6-5
CASSYSRRGNLYNEQFF
TGTGCCAGCAGTTACTCGAGGCGCGGCAACCTCTACAATGAGCAGTTCTTC
>TRBJ1-3|-|-|TRBV12-3/TRBV12-4
CASSLDRAILGYTIYF
TGTGCCAGCAGTTTAGACAGGGCAATACTAGGATACACCATATATTTT
>TRBJ2-5|few|-|TRBV7-8
CASSHRPLGETQYF
TGTGCCAGCAGTCATAGGCCCCTAGGGGAGACCCAGTACTTC
>TRBJ2-1|few|TRBD2|TRBV6-5
CASSYHSGRLYNEQFF
TGTGCCAGCAGTTACCATAGCGGGAGACTCTACAATGAGCAGTTCTTC
>TRBJ2-3|-|-|TRBV15
CATSRAGQSSTDTQYF
TGTGCCACCAGCAGAGCCGGCCAATCGAGCACAGATACGCAGTATTTT
>TRBJ2-2|-|-|TRBV7-2
CASSLQFWATGELFF
TGTGCCAGCAGCTTACAATTTTGGGCAACCGGGGAGCTGTTTTTT
>TRBJ1-4|few|TRBD1|TRBV3-1
CASSHHGQGANEKLFF
TGTGCCAGCAGCCATCACGGACAGGGAGCGAATGAAAAACTGTTTTTT
>TRBJ1-1|many|TRBD1|TRBV20-1
CSATGGAGTEAFF
TGCAGTGCTACAGGGGGCGCGGGTACTGAAGCTTTCTTT
>TRBJ2-5|few|-|TRBV5-1
CASSEALRVGKTQYF
TGCGCCAGCAGCGAGGCCCTCCGGGTCGGTAAGACCCAGTACTTC
>TRBJ2-7|-|-|TRBV9
CASSLGARNYEQYF
TGTGCCAGCAGCTTAGGGGCTAGAAACTACGAGCAGTACTTC
>TRBJ2-3|-|-|TRBV14
CASSQPRVSTDTQYF
TGTGCCAGCAGCCAACCCAGGGTGTCAACAGATACGCAGTATTTT
>TRBJ2-5|few|-|TRBV2
CASMLPQETQYF
TGTGCCAGCATGCTCCCCCAAGAGACCCAGTACTTC
>TRBJ2-1|many|-|TRBV6-5
CASSSRTGYNEQFF
TGTGCCAGCAGTTCCCGGACGGGATACAATGAGCAGTTCTTC
>TRBJ2-1|-|-|TRBV4-2
CASSQEPHSDLQFF
TGTGCCAGCAGCCAAGAACCCCACTCCGACCTCCAGTTCTTC
>TRBJ2-1|-|TRBD2|TRBV25-1
CASTIAGGPYNEQFF
TGTGCCAGCACCATAGCGGGGGGACCTTACAATGAGCAGTTCTTC
>TRBJ1-6|few|-|TRBV4-1
CASSLREGSPLHF
TGCGCCAGCAGTCTCAGGGAAGGGTCACCCCTCCACTTT
>TRBJ2-1|few|-|TRBV2
CARKPGSYNEQFF
TGTGCCAGAAAACCCGGCTCCTACAATGAGCAGTTCTTC
>TRBJ1-1|many|TRBD1|TRBV20-1
CSAGTGMNTEAFF
TGCAGCGCCGGGACAGGGATGAACACTGAAGCTTTCTTT
>TRBJ2-7|-|TRBD2|TRBV20-1
CSARGVLAGGIISYEQYF
TGCAGTGCTAGAGGCGTACTAGCGGGGGGGATCATCTCCTACGAGCAGTACTTC
>TRBJ1-5|many|-|TRBV4-1
CASSQDQLSYQPQHF
TGCGCCAGCAGCCAAGACCAATTGTCCTATCAGCCCCAGCATTTT
>TRBJ2-5|few|-|TRBV29-1
CSVEDRWETQYF
TGCAGCGTTGAGGATAGGTGGGAGACCCAGTACTTC
>TRBJ2-3|few|-|TRBV6-1
CASSQGKWASTDTQYF
TGTGCCAGCAGTCAAGGAAAATGGGCGAGCACAGATACGCAGTATTTT
>TRBJ2-1|-|TRBD2|TRBV29-1
CSALGAGGALSSYNEQFF
TGCAGCGCTCTAGGAGCGGGAGGGGCCCTATCCTCCTACAATGAGCAGTTCTTC
>TRBJ2-1|-|TRBD1|TRBV5-1
CASSSEGQGYNEQFF
TGCGCCAGCAGCTCGGAAGGACAGGGGTACAATGAGCAGTTCTTC
>TRBJ2-7|few|-|TRBV10-3
CAIGLGPGFWQYF
TGTGCGATCGGCCTTGGCCCGGGTTTCTGGCAGTACTTC
>TRBJ1-1|few|-|TRBV5-5
CASSPQNAGTEAFF
TGTGCCAGCAGCCCCCAGAATGCGGGCACTGAAGCTTTCTTT
>TRBJ2-3|few|-|TRBV7-3
CASSLGLSSDTQYF
TGTGCCAGCAGCTTAGGGTTATCCTCAGATACGCAGTATTTT
>TRBJ2-4|many|-|TRBV20-1
CSATGRGILNIQYF
TGCAGTGCTACGGGCCGGGGCATTTTAAACATTCAGTACTTC
>TRBJ1-1|few|-|TRBV10-3
CAISARGPEAFF
TGTGCCATCAGTGCCAGGGGACCTGAAGCTTTCTTT
>TRBJ1-3|-|TRBD1|TRBV7-8
CASSSPQGDRGRGNTIYF
TGTGCCAGCAGCTCCCCGCAAGGGGACAGGGGACGAGGAAACACCATATATTTT
>TRBJ1-1|-|-|TRBV20-1
CSATGTFNTEAFF
TGCAGTGCTACCGGGACATTCAACACTGAAGCTTTCTTT
>TRBJ1-2|few|-|TRBV29-1
CSVLGQGRNYGYTF
TGCAGCGTTCTGGGGCAGGGCCGCAACTATGGCTACACCTTC
>TRBJ2-3|few|TRBD2|TRBV3-1
CASSPEGLLTDTQYF
TGTGCCAGCAGCCCGGAGGGACTACTCACAGATACGCAGTATTTT
>TRBJ1-6|few|TRBD1|TRBV12-3/TRBV12-4
CASSLLQGDNSPLHF
TGTGCCAGCAGCCTCCTACAGGGGGATAATTCACCCCTCCACTTT
>TRBJ1-5|-|-|TRBV20-1
CSARTSGGPVNQPQHF
TGCAGTGCTAGAACCTCCGGAGGGCCCGTAAATCAGCCCCAGCATTTT